This T cell receptor (beta chain) was recovered during a study of T cell changes during pregnancy in multiple sclerosis (dated by TCRdb to between 2018 and 2021). Study-level background: The study examined how the T cell repertoire changed over the course of pregnancy in women with multiple sclerosis.

Details on this clone: It has no known antigen specificity. Base-call qualities are not available, and no considerably larger clone is one nucleotide away.

The CDR3 runs 14 amino acids, cysteine and phenylalanine included. The only DNA kept is the CDR3, 42 bases in frame from the first base. V sheds 7 bases and J sheds 5 bases, leaving 17 bases between their ends. The germline V gene provides CDR1 SNHLY and CDR2 FYNNEI. Libraries were built with the immunoSEQ multiplex PCR assay. TCRdb took over this immuneACCESS table, retaining in-frame rearrangements with V and J assigned. Such tables are incomplete; in checked studies, under half of the missing clones stem from an unresolved V gene, and the remainder is unexplained. The sample has about 87,000 clones on record, just over 90% of them singletons. The ten largest make up around 1.4% of the sample.

Recombination connected TRBV2 to TRBJ2-5; the D segment could be TRBD2, given 6 matching bases. This TCR came from a female donor in good health, enrolled as a control in a pregnancy study. The sample in question was peripheral blood, obtained in the third trimester of pregnancy. Read as DNA, the sequence is TGTGCCAGCACGGAGGGAGATGTGGGCGAGACCCAGTACTTC. It codes for CASTEGDVGETQYF.